This T cell receptor (beta chain) was identified during a study of blood T cell repertoires in COVID-19. Assay used: immunoSEQ multiplex PCR; TCRdb lists only in-frame clones, some missing. The sample carries some 290,000 clones, around 90% recorded once. The V end lost 2 bases, the J end lost 0 bases, and 11 bases lay between the germline ends. The CDR3 length is 15 residues. Germline V CDR1 and CDR2: SGHTA, FQGNSA. The TCR was taken from a woman aged 40-49 years with COVID-19, enrolled during active disease. The chain joins TRBV7-2 to TRBJ2-7, with a tentative D call TRBD2 (5 bases). The specimen sequenced was peripheral blood. The CDR3 loop reads CASSLSLAVSYEQYF. CDR3 nucleotide sequence: TGTGCCAGCAGCTTATCCCTAGCAGTCTCCTACGAGCAGTACTTC. Supplemented by reference TRBV7-2 and TRBJ2-7, the full variable domain reads GAGVSQSPSNKVTEKGKDVELRCDPISGHTALYWYRQSLGQGLEFLIYFQGNSAPDKSGLPSDRFSAERTGGSVSTLTIQRTQQEDSAVYLCASSLSLAVSYEQYFGPGTRLTVT.